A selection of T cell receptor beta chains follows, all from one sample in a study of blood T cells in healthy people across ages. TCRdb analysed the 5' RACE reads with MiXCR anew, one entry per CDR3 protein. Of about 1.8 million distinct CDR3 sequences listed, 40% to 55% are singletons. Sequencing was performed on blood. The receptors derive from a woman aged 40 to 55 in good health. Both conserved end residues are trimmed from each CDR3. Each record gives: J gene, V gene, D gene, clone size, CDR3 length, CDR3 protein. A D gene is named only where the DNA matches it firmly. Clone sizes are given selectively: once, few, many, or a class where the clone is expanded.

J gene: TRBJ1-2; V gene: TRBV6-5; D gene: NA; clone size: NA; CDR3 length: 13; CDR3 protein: ASSYAKSVVYGYT
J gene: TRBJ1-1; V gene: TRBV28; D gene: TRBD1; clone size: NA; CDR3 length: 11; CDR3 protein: ASRKDRGPAAF
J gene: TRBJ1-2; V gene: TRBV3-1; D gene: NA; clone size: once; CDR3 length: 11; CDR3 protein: ASSQRQAGGYT
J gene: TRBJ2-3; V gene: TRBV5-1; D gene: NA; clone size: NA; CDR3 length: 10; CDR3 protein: ASSIRADTQY
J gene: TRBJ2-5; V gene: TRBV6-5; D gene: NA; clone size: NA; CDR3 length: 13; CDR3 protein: ASSYSGSKQETQY
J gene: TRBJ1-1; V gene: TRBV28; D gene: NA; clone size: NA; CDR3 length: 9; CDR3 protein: ASSSGWEAF
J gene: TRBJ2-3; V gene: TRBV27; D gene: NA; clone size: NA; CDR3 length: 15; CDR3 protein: ASSPHLGRESTDTQY
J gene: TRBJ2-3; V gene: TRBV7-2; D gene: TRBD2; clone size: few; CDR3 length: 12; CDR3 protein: ASSLAQVSGAQY
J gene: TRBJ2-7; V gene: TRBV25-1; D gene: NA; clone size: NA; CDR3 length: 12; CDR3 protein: ASSEGQTPYEQY
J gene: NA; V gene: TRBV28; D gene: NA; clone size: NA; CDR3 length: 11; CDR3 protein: ASSVLRGKTQY
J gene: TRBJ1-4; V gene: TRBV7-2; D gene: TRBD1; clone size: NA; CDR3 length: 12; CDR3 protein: ASSPGQGDEKLF
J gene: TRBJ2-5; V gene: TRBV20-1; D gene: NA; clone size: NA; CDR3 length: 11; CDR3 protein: SARGSPSETQY
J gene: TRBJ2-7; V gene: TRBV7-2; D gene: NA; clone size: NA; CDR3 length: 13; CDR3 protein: ASSPSGGNSYEQY
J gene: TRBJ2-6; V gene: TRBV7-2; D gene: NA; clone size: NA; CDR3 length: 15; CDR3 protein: ASSPRTGGGAANVLT
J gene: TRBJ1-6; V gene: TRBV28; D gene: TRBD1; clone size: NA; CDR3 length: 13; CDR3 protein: ASSPRTGMVSPLH
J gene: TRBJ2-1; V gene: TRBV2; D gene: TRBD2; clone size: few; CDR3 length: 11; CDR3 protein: ASSNRGVNEQF
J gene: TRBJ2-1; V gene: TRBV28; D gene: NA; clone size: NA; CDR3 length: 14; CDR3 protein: ASSLTGPGLYNEQF
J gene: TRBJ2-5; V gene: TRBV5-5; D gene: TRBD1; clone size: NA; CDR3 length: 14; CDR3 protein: ASSLLRQGLRETQY
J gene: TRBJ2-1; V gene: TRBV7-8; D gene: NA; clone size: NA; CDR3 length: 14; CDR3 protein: ASSPKQGSPYNEQF
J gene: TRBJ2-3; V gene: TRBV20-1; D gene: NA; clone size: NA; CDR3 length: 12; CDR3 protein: SAVLAASTDTQY
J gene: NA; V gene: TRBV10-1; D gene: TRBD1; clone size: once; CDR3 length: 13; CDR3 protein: ASSEYSGQGDEQY
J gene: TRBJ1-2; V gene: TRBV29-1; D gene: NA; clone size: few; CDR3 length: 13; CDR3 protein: SVGTGPVTNYGYT
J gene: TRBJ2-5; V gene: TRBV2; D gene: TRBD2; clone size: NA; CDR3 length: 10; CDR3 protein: ASSSRTSGAY
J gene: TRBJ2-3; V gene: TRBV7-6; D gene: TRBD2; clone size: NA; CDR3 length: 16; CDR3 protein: ASSLAVAGGSVADTQY
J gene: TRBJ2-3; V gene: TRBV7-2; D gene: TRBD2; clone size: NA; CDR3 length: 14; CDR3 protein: ASSLAGRGGTDTQY
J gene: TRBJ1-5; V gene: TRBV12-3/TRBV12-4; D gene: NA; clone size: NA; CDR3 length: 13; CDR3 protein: ATTWGDRRNQPQH
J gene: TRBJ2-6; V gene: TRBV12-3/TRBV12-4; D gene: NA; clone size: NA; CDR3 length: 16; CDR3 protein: ASGSYILLESGANVLT
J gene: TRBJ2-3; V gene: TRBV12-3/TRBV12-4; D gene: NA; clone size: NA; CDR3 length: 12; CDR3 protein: ASSWGGVSDTQY
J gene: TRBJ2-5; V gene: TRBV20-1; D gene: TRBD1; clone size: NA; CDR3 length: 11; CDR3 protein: SATQGARETQY
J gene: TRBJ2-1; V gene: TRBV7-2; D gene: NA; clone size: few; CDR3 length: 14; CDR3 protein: ASSPLPLVNVFEQF
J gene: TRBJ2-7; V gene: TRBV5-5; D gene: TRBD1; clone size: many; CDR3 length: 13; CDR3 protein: ASSLRQGNNYEQY